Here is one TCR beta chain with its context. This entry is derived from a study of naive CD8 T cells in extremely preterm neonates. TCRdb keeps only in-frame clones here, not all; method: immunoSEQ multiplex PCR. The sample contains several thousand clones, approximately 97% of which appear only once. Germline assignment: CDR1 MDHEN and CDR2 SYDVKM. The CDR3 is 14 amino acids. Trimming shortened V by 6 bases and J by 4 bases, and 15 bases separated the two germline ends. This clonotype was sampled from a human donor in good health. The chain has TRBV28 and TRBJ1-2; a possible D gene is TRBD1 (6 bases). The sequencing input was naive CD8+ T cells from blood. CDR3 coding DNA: TGTGCCAGCAGGCTGGCGGGGGCGGTCTATGGCTACACCTTC. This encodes CASRLAGAVYGYTF.